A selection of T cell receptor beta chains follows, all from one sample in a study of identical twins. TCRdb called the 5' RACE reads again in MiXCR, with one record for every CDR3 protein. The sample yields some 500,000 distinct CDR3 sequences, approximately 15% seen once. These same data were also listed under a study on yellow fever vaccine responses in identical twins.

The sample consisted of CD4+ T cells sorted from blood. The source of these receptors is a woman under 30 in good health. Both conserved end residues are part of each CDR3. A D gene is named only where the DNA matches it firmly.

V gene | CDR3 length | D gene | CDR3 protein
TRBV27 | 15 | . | CASSLPGPYSYEQYF
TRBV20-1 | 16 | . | CSAHEGTPLSYNEQFF
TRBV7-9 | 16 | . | CASSLGSGPTNTEAFF
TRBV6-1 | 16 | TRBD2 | CASSAKAGANTGELFF
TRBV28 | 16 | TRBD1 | CASSQSDRGRTYEQYF
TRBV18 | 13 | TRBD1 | CASSQKDRGEQYF
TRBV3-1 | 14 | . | CASSQGYTGRPQHF
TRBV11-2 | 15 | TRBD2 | CASSSIGAGADTQYF
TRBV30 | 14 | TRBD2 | CAWSLSASGSEQYF
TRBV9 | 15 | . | CASSVGPRPIDEQFF
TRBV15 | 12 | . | CATSRGEIEQFF
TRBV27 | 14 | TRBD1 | CASSPDLGQGVGYF
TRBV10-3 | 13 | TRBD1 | CAITIDRGQGYTF
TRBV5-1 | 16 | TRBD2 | CASSPRTSANTGELFF
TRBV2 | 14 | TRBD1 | CASSNSQGNEKLFF
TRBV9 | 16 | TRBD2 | CASSQKGLAGVQTQYF
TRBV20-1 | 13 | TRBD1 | CSGSGQGVQIQYF
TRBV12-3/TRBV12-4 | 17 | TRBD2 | CASSLGLAGGYQETQYF
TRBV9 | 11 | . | CASSVGTEQYF
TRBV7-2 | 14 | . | CASRGVLNTGELFF
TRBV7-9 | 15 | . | CASSFIGSSYNEQFF
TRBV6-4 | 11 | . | CASSEGTSKFF
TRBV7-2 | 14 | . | CASVQSTVNTEAFF
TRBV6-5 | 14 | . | CASSYTSGANVLTF
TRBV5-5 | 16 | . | CASSLKGEPGRETQYF
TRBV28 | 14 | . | CASIRGRGSYEQYF
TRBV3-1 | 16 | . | CASTPRAGALSYEQYF
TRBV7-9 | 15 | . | CASSLASTANEKLFF
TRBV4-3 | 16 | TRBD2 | CASSQVLAGGGAELFF
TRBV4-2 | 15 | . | CASSQELSLAYEQYF
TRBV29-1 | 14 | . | CSVEGGKGNTEAFF
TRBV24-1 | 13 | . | CATSDPERNTIYF
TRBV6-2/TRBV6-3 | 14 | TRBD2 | CASSLAGVVDEQFF
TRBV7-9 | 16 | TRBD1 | CASSLVGQGANQPQHF